Each of the 28 T cell receptor beta chains below was sequenced from the same sample in a study of shared clonotypes between healthy human individuals. The naive CD8 fraction comprised CD45RO-negative cells positively selected for CCR7 and excluded terminally differentiated effector memory CD45RA+ cells. Clones were read by immunoSEQ multiplex PCR, and TCRdb kept only the in-frame ones, dropping some. Of a few million clones listed, about 93% are singletons. The sample was naive CD8+ T cells from PBMCs. The source is a man between 18 and 29 years old in good health. Some clones in this sample may be carry-over from other donors' samples.

The J gene is TRBJ2-2, the V gene TRBV29-1, with TRBD1 matching 10 bases. CDR1 SQVTM and CDR2 ANQGSEA come from the germline V gene. V was clipped by 7 bases and J by 2 bases; unmatched bases: 13. The CDR3 is 17 amino acids. Written as DNA, the CDR3 is TGCAGCGCCCTGAGTGTCGGGACAGGGGCCAACACCGGGGAGCTGTTTTTT. Amino acid sequence: CSALSVGTGANTGELFF.

Here the CDR3 reads CASSQSLAGDEQFF. The CDR3 bases are TGCGCCAGCAGCCAAAGTCTAGCGGGAGATGAGCAGTTCTTC. The chain links TRBV4-1 to TRBJ2-1, with 10 bases matching TRBD2. The CDR3 loop spans 14 amino acids. V shed 2 bases, J shed 8 bases, and the junction held 3 bases outside the gene matches. Germline V lookup: CDR1 MGHRA, CDR2 YSYEKL.

The chain is built from TRBV19 and TRBJ1-5, with TRBD1 matching 8 bases. CDR3 length: 20 residues. CDR1 and CDR2 from the germline V gene are LNHDA and SQIVND (reference sequence). Losses at the gene ends were 1 base for V and 2 bases for J; bases not matched to a gene: 16. The CDR3 nucleotides are TGTGCCAGTAGTATAGTCGGACTAGACAGGGGAGAATATCGCAATCAGCCCCAGCATTTT. Translated, it gives CASSIVGLDRGEYRNQPQHF.

Only a few counts were recorded for this clone. V is TRBV19 and J is TRBJ1-1; D is ambiguous. The CDR3 covers 14 residues. CDR1 and CDR2 from the germline V gene are LNHDA and SQIVND (reference sequence). V lost 5 bases and J 0 bases, leaving 10 bases between the germline ends. CDR3 loop: CASSLRQVNTEAFF. CDR3 coding DNA: TGTGCCAGTAGTCTGCGTCAGGTGAACACTGAAGCTTTCTTT.

This chain links TRBV5-5 with TRBJ1-3; no reliable D call. The germline V gene encodes CDR1 SGHKS and CDR2 YYEKEE (reference sequence). Trimming left V 4 bases short and J 2 bases short, with 16 bases between. The CDR3 sequence is 16 residues long. CDR3 protein: CASSQTLWGTGNTIYF. CDR3 nucleotides: TGTGCCAGCAGCCAAACGCTATGGGGAACTGGAAACACCATATATTTT.

V is TRBV28 and J is TRBJ2-1; D might be TRBD2 (5 bases). V lost 3 bases, J lost 9 bases, and 9 bases lay in between. The CDR3 is 12 amino acids. Germline CDR1 is MDHEN and CDR2 is SYDVKM. As DNA, the CDR3 is TGTGCCAGCAGTTTCGGGGTTATTGAGCAGTTCTTC. Its protein product is CASSFGVIEQFF. The complete variable domain, with remaining parts taken from reference TRBV28 and TRBJ2-1, reads DVKVTQSSRYLVKRTGEKVFLECVQDMDHENMFWYRQDPGLGLRLIYFSYDVKMKEKGDIPEGYSVSREKKERFSLILESASTNQTSMYLCASSFGVIEQFFGPGTRLTVL.

J is TRBJ2-6 and V is TRBV5-1; D possibly matches TRBD1 or TRBD2 (5 bases each). This CDR3 is 16 amino acids long. V lost 3 bases, J lost 3 bases, and 13 bases lay in between. Germline-derived CDR1 and CDR2 are SGHRS and YFSETQ. CDR3 in DNA: TGCGCCAGCAGCTCGGCGAGGGGTTATGGGGCCAACGTCCTGACTTTC. Translated, it gives CASSSARGYGANVLTF.

The rearrangement links TRBV2 to TRBJ1-2; D not certain. In germline, CDR1 is SNHLY, CDR2 FYNNEI. This CDR3 is 13 amino acids long. V lost 2 bases and J lost 0, with 4 bases in between. CDR3 in amino acids: CASSEWANYGYTF. The CDR3 nucleotides read TGTGCCAGCAGTGAATGGGCTAACTATGGCTACACCTTC.

The rearrangement uses TRBV11-2 and TRBJ2-1; D uncertain. The CDR3 has 15 amino acids. CDR1 SGHAT and CDR2 FQNNGV come from the germline V gene. V lost 5 bases to trimming and J lost 1 base, with 12 bases between them. In nucleotides, the CDR3 is TGTGCCAGCAGCCCCGGTCCCGGGTCCTACAATGAGCAGTTCTTC. Protein sequence: CASSPGPGSYNEQFF.

Written as DNA, the CDR3 is TGTGCCAGCAGCAGCAAAAGGAGGGATTGGACAGATACGCAGTATTTT. Its translation is CASSSKRRDWTDTQYF. The chain has TRBV28 and TRBJ2-3; D is perhaps TRBD2 (6 bases). The V end was cut by 6 bases, the J end by 3 bases, with 19 bases between. The germline gives CDR1 MDHEN, CDR2 SYDVKM. The CDR3 has 16 amino acids.

CDR3 DNA sequence: TGCGCCAGCAGCCAGCAAATACAGGGCGGGGAGCAGTTCTTC. Translated, it gives CASSQQIQGGEQFF. The chain couples TRBV4-3 to TRBJ2-1; possibly TRBD1 for D (6 bases). The CDR3 consists of 14 residues. The V gene's germline CDR1 is LGHNA and CDR2 YSLEER. The V and J ends lost 3 bases and 10 bases respectively, with 16 bases between them.

A single count supports this clone. The V call is TRBV6-4, the J call TRBJ2-7; the match to TRBD1 covers 8 bases. V was pared by 0 bases and J by 3 bases, with 4 bases of the junction left unmatched. Germline V lookup: CDR1 MRHNA, CDR2 SNTAGT. The CDR3 contains 15 residues. The CDR3 DNA follows: TGTGCCAGCAGTGACTCGAGCACAGGGGGCTACGAGCAGTACTTC. It yields the protein CASSDSSTGGYEQYF.

V usage is TRBV7-9 and J usage is TRBJ2-7; maybe TRBD1 (7 bases). Trimming pared 1 base from V and 1 base from J, leaving 14 bases between. Germline V gene lookup returns CDR1 SEHNR and CDR2 FQNEAQ (reference sequence). This CDR3 spans 16 amino acids. CDR3 region: CASSLEGARGSYEQYF. As DNA, the CDR3 is TGTGCCAGCAGCTTAGAGGGGGCGCGGGGTTCCTACGAGCAGTACTTC.

This rearrangement joins TRBV7-9 to TRBJ2-3; no reliable D call. The germline V gene has CDR1 SEHNR and CDR2 FQNEAQ (reference sequence). V lost 7 bases and J 5 bases, leaving 16 bases between the germline ends. The CDR3 length is 14 residues. CDR3 loop: CASTVRNWGDTQYF. In DNA form, the CDR3 reads TGTGCCAGCACCGTTCGAAACTGGGGAGATACGCAGTATTTT.

This rearrangement joins TRBV5-4 to TRBJ1-2; no reliable D call. The germline V and J ends were trimmed by 4 bases and 4 bases, with 17 bases remaining between them. The CDR3 runs 15 residues. Germline assignment: CDR1 SGHNT and CDR2 YYREEE (reference sequence). CDR3 region: CASSLRRELGYGYTF. DNA for the CDR3: TGTGCCAGCAGCCTGAGAAGGGAATTGGGCTATGGCTACACCTTC.

The rearrangement uses TRBV11-1 and TRBJ1-1; D remains unclear. V lost 4 bases and J 3 bases, leaving 21 bases between the germline ends. Germline lookup yields CDR1 SGHAT and CDR2 FQDESV (reference sequence). The CDR3 is 17 residues long. The CDR3: CASSSLVDFGADTEAFF. DNA of the CDR3: TGTGCCAGCAGCTCCCTGGTTGATTTTGGTGCCGACACTGAAGCTTTCTTT.

The chain has TRBV4-1 and TRBJ2-7; 7 positions match TRBD1. Germline assignment: CDR1 MGHRA and CDR2 YSYEKL. The CDR3 consists of 15 residues. Losses at the gene ends were 0 bases for V and 3 bases for J; bases not matched to a gene: 5. CDR3 amino acids: CASSQDETGYYEQYF. CDR3 bases: TGCGCCAGCAGCCAAGATGAGACAGGGTACTACGAGCAGTACTTC.

This clone was seen once. At the DNA level, this CDR3 is encoded by other sequences in the same sample as well. V and J are TRBV9 and TRBJ1-1; D gene unclear. Germline lookup yields CDR1 SGDLS and CDR2 YYNGEE. Trimming pared 3 bases from V and 0 bases from J, leaving 6 bases between. The CDR3 has 13 amino acids. CDR3 bases: TGTGCCAGCAGCGCCGGAGTGAACACTGAAGCTTTCTTT. Translation gives CASSAGVNTEAFF.

The V and J genes are TRBV23-1 and TRBJ2-1; TRBD2 aligns across 11 bases. TRBV23-1 is treated as an ORF (open reading frame) with a function not yet certain. With 7 bases clipped from V and 5 bases from J, the junction kept 4 bases outside the gene matches. There are 14 residues in the CDR3. CDR3 sequence (DNA): TGCGCCAGCACGGGACTAGCGGAGAACAATGAGCAGTTCTTC. It yields the protein CASTGLAENNEQFF.

This chain uses TRBV5-1 with TRBJ2-7; D is possibly TRBD1 (6 bases). Deletions cut 1 base from V and 1 base from J, with 12 bases between. The CDR3 contains 15 residues. Per germline, CDR1 SGHRS and CDR2 YFSETQ. For the CDR3, the DNA is TGCGCCAGCAGCTTGTCAGCAGGGGTATCCTACGAGCAGTACTTC. It codes for CASSLSAGVSYEQYF.

The rearrangement joins TRBV25-1 to TRBJ1-2; 7 positions agree with TRBD1. Per the germline V gene, CDR1 is MGHDK and CDR2 is SYGVNS. V shed 0 bases and J 2 bases; nucleotides not matched to a gene: 3. The CDR3 has 15 residues. Written as DNA, the CDR3 is TGTGCCAGCAGTGAATACGCAGGGGGGAACTATGGCTACACCTTC. This codes for CASSEYAGGNYGYTF.

The chain combines TRBV14 with TRBJ2-1; D not resolved. Germline V gene data show CDR1 as SGHDN and CDR2 as FVKESK. Trimming took 4 bases from V and 5 from J, leaving 9 bases between them. The CDR3 extends over 13 amino acids. The DNA of the CDR3 is TGTGCCAGCAGCCCCCGAAGGAACAATGAGCAGTTCTTC. It codes for CASSPRRNNEQFF.

V and J are TRBV5-1 and TRBJ1-1; D gene unclear. Trimming stripped 0 bases from V and 3 bases from J, with 12 bases between. Germline lookup yields CDR1 SGHRS and CDR2 YFSETQ. This CDR3 contains 15 residues. This CDR3 reads CASSLGRSADTEAFF. The CDR3 DNA reads TGCGCCAGCAGCTTGGGGAGGTCGGCAGACACTGAAGCTTTCTTT.

The chain is built from TRBV7-9 and TRBJ1-2; D not resolved. CDR1 is SEHNR and CDR2 is FQNEAQ in the germline V gene (reference sequence). Trimming removed 5 bases from V and 0 bases from J, with 16 bases in between. The CDR3 extends over 16 amino acids. The CDR3 nucleotides read TGTGCCAGCAGCCTTACGGAGAGGATATCTAACTATGGCTACACCTTC. Its protein product is CASSLTERISNYGYTF.

This chain links TRBV6-1 with TRBJ2-5; no clear D. Trimming pared 6 bases from V and 1 base from J, leaving 15 bases between. CDR3 length: 15 residues. The germline V gene encodes CDR1 MNHNS and CDR2 SASEGT. Written as DNA, the CDR3 is TGTGCCAGCAGCACCACACACATAATCCAAGAGACCCAGTACTTC. It codes for CASSTTHIIQETQYF.

CDR3 nucleotides: TGTGCCAGCAGCGAAATGACAGGGGGCTTCGGGGATGAGCAGTTCTTC. This gives the protein CASSEMTGGFGDEQFF. The chain uses TRBV9 and TRBJ2-1; TRBD1 aligns across 10 bases. The CDR3 is made up of 16 amino acids. The germline V gene has CDR1 SGDLS and CDR2 YYNGEE. Trimming removed 3 bases from V and 8 bases from J; junction bases left unmatched: 11. The variable domain in full, completed from reference TRBV9 and TRBJ2-1, reads DSGVTQTPKHLITATGQRVTLRCSPRSGDLSVYWYQQSLDQGLQFLIQYYNGEERAKGNILERFSAQQFPDLHSELNLSSLELGDSALYFCASSEMTGGFGDEQFFGPGTRLTVL.

This rearrangement joins TRBV28 to TRBJ1-1; D gene unclear. Germline CDR1 MDHEN, CDR2 SYDVKM. This CDR3 has 11 amino acids. Deletions cut 5 bases from V and 5 bases from J, with 6 bases between. CDR3 in amino acids: CASSIVTEAFF. The DNA of the CDR3 is TGTGCCAGCAGTATTGTGACTGAAGCTTTCTTT.

Of note for this clone: The junction shows a germline mismatch at one end, possibly a read error. CDR3 sequence reads: CASSRGFVASHEQYF. The CDR3 DNA sequence: TGCGCCAGCAGCCGAGGATTTGTAGCCTCCCACGAGCAGTACTTC. The gene calls are TRBV4-3 and TRBJ2-7; D is unresolved. CDR1 is LGHNA, CDR2 YSLEER, per germline. This CDR3 contains 15 residues.